The clone carrying this TCR beta chain occurred a few times. Full-length variable regions came from constant-region reverse primers plus semi-nested Nested Universal Primer A PCR. TCRdb itself ran the 5' RACE reads through MiXCR, one entry per CDR3 protein. Among about 43,000 distinct CDR3 sequences, roughly a fifth were seen once, and the ten largest hold 4.3%. The sorted Tregs were CD4+CD25+CD127-/low cells. This receptor was taken from a female donor with breast cancer. The specimen sequenced was Tregs sorted from a lymph node.

Here the CDR3 DNA reads TGTGCCAGCCGCGGGGGGCTGGGTGCAGATACGCAGTATTTT. Translating gives CASRGGLGADTQYF. The chain has TRBV6-5 and TRBJ2-3, with 8 positions matching TRBD2. Germline V CDR1 and CDR2: MNHEY, SVGAGI. The ends lost 8 bases at V and 4 bases at J; junction bases unmatched: 8. The CDR3 spans 14 residues.